The entry below gives a single T cell receptor (beta chain) sequence along with its context. Its antigen remains unidentified. The record originates from a study of beta chain features in type 1 diabetes. On the study more broadly: Healthy donors, compared against patients, showed similar age, gender and cell yields. Overall study findings and caveats: Researchers caution that PCR might favor shorter templates, equally among patients and controls. cDNA-based reads could over-represent cells with high TCR expression.

Sorting based on CD45RO/CCR7/CD25/CD127/CD95/CD27 separated CD4+ naive, central memory, regulatory and stem cell-like memory cells. Trimming took off 2 bases at V and 7 bases at J, with 8 bases between the two ends. This CDR3 spans 13 amino acids. Germline CDR1 reads SGHNT; CDR2 reads YENEEA. TCRB transcripts that were expressed got sequenced, as all of the isolated RNA had been reverse transcribed. Data came from immunoSEQ multiplex PCR; TCRdb stores just in-frame clones and leaves some out. The table shows under 350,000 clones, with approximately 8.1% occurring only once. The V call is TRBV11-3, the J call TRBJ2-2; D is unclear. Specimen: central memory CD4+ T cells from blood. This clonotype was obtained from a woman aged 18-29 years in good health. The CDR3 reads CASSLRSVGELFF. The DNA of the CDR3 is TGTGCCAGCAGCTTAAGGTCGGTCGGGGAGCTGTTTTTT.